Below are 8 T cell receptor beta chains sequenced from a single sample in a study of shared clonotypes between healthy human individuals (dated by TCRdb to the early 2020s). Library method: the immunoSEQ multiplex PCR assay. The source is immuneACCESS, and TCRdb retained only in-frame sequences with V and J called. Part of the clones is not carried over; for the studies checked, unresolved V genes explain less than half of this, and the remainder is unexplained. The sample records over 2 million clones, under 95% of which are singletons. Around 0.4% of the sample comes from the top ten. Sequences were obtained from naive CD4+ T cells from PBMCs. Sample cell subset or site, as interpreted from the label and publication: CD45RA+ positively selected. The receptor source for this set is a man aged 18-30 years in good health. Some clones in this sample may be carry-over from other donors' samples.

In nucleotides, the CDR3 is TGTGCCAGCAGCCTTACCGGGACAGGGTACTACGAGCAGTACTTC. It translates to CASSLTGTGYYEQYF. The chain links TRBV6-5 to TRBJ2-7, with 9 nucleotides matching TRBD1. The CDR3 covers 15 residues. The J segment lost 3 bases and the V segment lost 6 bases, leaving 9 bases of the junction unmatched. Germline V gene lookup returns CDR1 MNHEY and CDR2 SVGAGI.

The gene calls are TRBV6-5 and TRBJ1-4; the D gene is possibly TRBD1 (6 bases). The CDR3 covers 15 residues. Germline CDR1 is MNHEY and CDR2 is SVGAGI. With 5 bases removed from V and 3 bases from J, the gap between germline ends came to 13 bases. For the CDR3, the DNA is TGTGCCAGCAGTCCTCAGACAGGTTCTAATGAAAAACTGTTTTTT. This encodes CASSPQTGSNEKLFF.

This clone has more than one count but fewer than ten. The rearrangement links TRBV4-1 to TRBJ1-5; 7 bases fit TRBD1. V was pared by 4 bases and J by 3 bases, with 6 bases of the junction left unmatched. This CDR3 spans 15 amino acids. The germline V gene encodes CDR1 MGHRA and CDR2 YSYEKL. For the CDR3, the DNA is TGCGCCAGCAGCCTTGAGGGACAGTTCAATCAGCCCCAGCATTTT. Protein sequence: CASSLEGQFNQPQHF.

The chain combines TRBV29-1 with TRBJ1-4; 9 positions match TRBD1. Germline CDR1 SQVTM, CDR2 ANQGSEA. The CDR3 consists of 12 residues. V was pared by 5 bases and J by 6 bases, with 1 base of the junction left unmatched. In DNA form, the CDR3 reads TGCAGCGTTCGGGACAGGGATGAAAAACTGTTTTTT. Translation: CSVRDRDEKLFF.

The CDR3 sequence is CASSRTQREIVDTQYF. In DNA form, the CDR3 reads TGTGCCAGTAGCAGGACACAGCGGGAGATCGTAGATACGCAGTATTTT. The rearrangement links TRBV19 to TRBJ2-3, with TRBD2 matching 8 bases. Germline V gives CDR1 LNHDA, CDR2 SQIVND (reference sequence). This CDR3 spans 16 amino acids. The V and J ends lost 6 bases and 5 bases, in that order; junction bases with no gene match: 13.

The rearrangement joins TRBV5-1 to TRBJ2-7; the match to TRBD2 covers 7 bases. The length of the CDR3 is 16 residues. Germline trimming cut 0 bases from V and 6 bases from J; bases unmatched to any gene: 12. Per germline, CDR1 SGHRS and CDR2 YFSETQ. The CDR3 nucleotides are TGCGCCAGCAGCTTGGCCGGAACTAGCGATCTACTCGAGCAGTACTTC. It is translated as CASSLAGTSDLLEQYF.

The chain recombines TRBV28 with TRBJ2-4; D uncertain. V lost 3 bases to trimming and J lost 6 bases, with 9 bases between them. The germline V gene encodes CDR1 MDHEN and CDR2 SYDVKM. The CDR3 is 13 residues long. The CDR3 DNA is TGTGCCAGCAGTTTGTGGTCCGCAAACATTCAGTACTTC. Its translation is CASSLWSANIQYF. The full variable domain, completed using reference TRBV28 and TRBJ2-4, is DVKVTQSSRYLVKRTGEKVFLECVQDMDHENMFWYRQDPGLGLRLIYFSYDVKMKEKGDIPEGYSVSREKKERFSLILESASTNQTSMYLCASSLWSANIQYFGAGTRLSVL.

The rearrangement links TRBV5-1 to TRBJ2-3; the D gene could be TRBD1 or TRBD2 (5 bases each). Germline V CDR1 and CDR2: SGHRS, YFSETQ. V lost 0 bases and J lost 1, with 9 bases in between. This CDR3 region has 15 residues. As DNA, the CDR3 is TGCGCCAGCAGCTTGGGGGGGTCCCGCACAGATACGCAGTATTTT. This translates into CASSLGGSRTDTQYF.